The 17 T cell receptor beta chains in this list originate from one sample, sequenced in a study of spatial heterogeneity in lung cancer (dated by TCRdb to 2018 to 2020). Library preparation used 5' RACE. Sequencing used a NextSeq 500. In TCRdb, the public reads were trimmed at Q25 with fastp and aligned with MiXCR, with productive beta chains retained. Merged by CDR3 protein, the rows form single entries marked with the most common genes and DNA. The sample profile shows thousands of distinct CDR3 sequences; roughly an eighth of them were found once. The top ten hold 14% of the sample. The time point label of this sample denotes: sample taken at primary tumor resection. The study at large found these results: The number of expanded intratumoral alpha and beta TCRs correlated with the tumor nonsynonymous mutation count.

These receptors have no identified antigens. This specimen consisted of lung tumor tissue, obtained at surgery. The origin of the receptors is a male donor with early-stage non-small cell lung cancer.

There are many counts of this clonotype. The gene calls are TRBV29-1 and TRBJ1-1; tentatively, D is TRBD1 (6 bases). Germline CDR1 SQVTM, CDR2 ANQGSEA. The CDR3 has 12 amino acids. V was shortened by 4 bases and J by 4 bases, with 10 bases between the two germline ends. This CDR3 reads CSVGTAGTEAFF. CDR3 sequence (DNA): TGCAGCGTTGGGACAGCGGGCACTGAAGCTTTCTTT.

This clonotype was detected ten times or more. This CDR3 reads CASSPADYEQYF. The CDR3 DNA reads TGTGCCAGCAGCCCCGCCGACTACGAGCAGTACTTC. The genes are TRBV7-9 and TRBJ2-7; D unresolved. This CDR3 has 12 residues. Germline V gene data show CDR1 as SEHNR and CDR2 as FQNEAQ (reference sequence). The germline V and J ends were trimmed by 5 bases and 3 bases, with 8 bases remaining between them.

By sample share, this clonotype is medium-sized. The chain uses TRBV7-8 and TRBJ2-7, with unresolved D. The V end lost 5 bases, the J end lost 4 bases, and 9 bases lay between the germline ends. Germline CDR1 and CDR2: SGHVS and FQNEAQ. This CDR3 comprises 12 residues. CDR3 residues: CASSQPGYEQYF. CDR3 DNA: TGTGCCAGCAGCCAGCCCGGATACGAGCAGTACTTC.

This clonotype was seen repeatedly, ten times or more. The V call is TRBV6-6, the J call TRBJ2-7; D not resolved. The ends were cut back, 2 bases at V and 5 bases at J, with 13 bases in the middle. CDR1 and CDR2 (germline): MNHNY, SVGAGI (reference sequence). The CDR3 spans 14 residues. The CDR3 protein is CASSYKGLNDEQYF. In DNA form, the CDR3 reads TGTGCCAGCAGTTACAAGGGCTTAAACGACGAGCAGTACTTC.

By its share, this clonotype is medium-sized (0.01 to 0.1%). This sequence joins TRBV7-9 and TRBJ2-7, with 8 bases fitting TRBD2. From germline, CDR1 is SEHNR and CDR2 FQNEAQ (reference sequence). The CDR3 extends over 16 amino acids. Trimming at V came to 5 bases and at J to 4 bases, leaving 13 bases not matched to a gene. The CDR3 bases are TGTGCCAGCAGCCCTTCACTAGCGGTGGGATTGTACGAGCAGTACTTC. Amino acids: CASSPSLAVGLYEQYF.

The sample holds many counts of this clonotype. The CDR3: CASSLSPWRERKNNEQFF. CDR3 bases: TGTGCCAGCAGCTTAAGCCCTTGGCGGGAGCGAAAGAACAATGAGCAGTTCTTC. The chain uses TRBV11-2 and TRBJ2-1; TRBD2 aligns across 7 bases. In germline, CDR1 is SGHAT, CDR2 FQNNGV. J gave up 5 bases and V 2 bases, and 15 bases lay outside the gene matches. CDR3 length: 18 residues.

This clonotype was recorded many times. The rearrangement links TRBV14 to TRBJ2-1; D may be TRBD2 (6 bases). V was cut by 5 bases and J by 7 bases, with 12 bases left in between. Germline CDR1 SGHDN, CDR2 FVKESK. The CDR3 is made up of 13 amino acids. The CDR3 DNA follows: TGTGCCAGCAGCGGGAGGTCCTGGAATGAGCAGTTCTTC. It yields the protein CASSGRSWNEQFF. The variable domain in full, completed from reference TRBV14 and TRBJ2-1, reads EAGVTQFPSHSVIEKGQTVTLRCDPISGHDNLYWYRRVMGKEIKFLLHFVKESKQDESGMPNNRFLAERTGGTYSTLKVQPAELEDSGVYFCASSGRSWNEQFFGPGTRLTVL.

This clonotype was found many times. This chain connects TRBV20-1 to TRBJ2-1; 8 bases match TRBD2. Germline-derived CDR1 and CDR2 are DFQATT and SNEGSKA (reference sequence). Losses at the gene ends were 0 bases for V and 6 bases for J; bases not matched to a gene: 10. There are 16 residues in the CDR3. CDR3 loop: CSARDPVAGSVNEQFF. CDR3 coding DNA: TGCAGTGCTAGAGACCCCGTAGCGGGATCGGTCAATGAGCAGTTCTTC.

This clonotype is labeled medium-sized. This rearrangement joins TRBV7-3 to TRBJ1-6; 8 nucleotides agree with TRBD1. The CDR3 loop spans 13 amino acids. V shed 2 bases and J 14 bases; nucleotides not matched to a gene: 5. Germline assignment: CDR1 SGHTA and CDR2 FQGTGA. The CDR3 coding sequence is TGTGCCAGCAGCTTAGGGACAGGCAATTCCCTCCACTTT. Its protein product is CASSLGTGNSLHF. The entire variable domain, with the rest obtained from reference TRBV7-3 and TRBJ1-6, is as follows: GAGVSQTPSNKVTEKGKYVELRCDPISGHTALYWYRQSLGQGPEFLIYFQGTGAADDSGLPNDRFFAVRPEGSVSTLKIQRTERGDSAVYLCASSLGTGNSLHFGNGTRLTVT.

This clonotype was seen at least ten times. The rearrangement joins TRBV4-1 to TRBJ1-6; D ambiguous. V lost 3 bases to trimming and J lost 4 bases, with 10 bases between them. CDR3 length equals 15 residues. Per the germline V gene, CDR1 is MGHRA and CDR2 is YSYEKL. The CDR3 bases are TGCGCCAGCAGCCACTCTTCGGTTTATAATTCACCCCTCCACTTT. This translates into CASSHSSVYNSPLHF.

This chain uses TRBV6-6 with TRBJ2-3; the D gene is possibly TRBD2 (5 bases). Germline V gene sequence: CDR1 MNHNY, CDR2 SVGAGI (reference sequence). This CDR3 has 16 residues. Trimming took off 5 bases at V and 1 base at J, with 16 bases between the two ends. CDR3 nucleotides: TGTGCCAGCAGTGACGACTATTCCGCTGGCACAGATACGCAGTATTTT. It yields the protein CASSDDYSAGTDTQYF.

This clonotype qualifies as medium-sized (0.01 to 0.1%). The chain is built from TRBV25-1 and TRBJ1-1, with D unclear. This CDR3 region has 14 residues. Germline V gives CDR1 MGHDK, CDR2 SYGVNS. Trimming left V 4 bases short and J 4 bases short, with 13 bases between. Here the CDR3 DNA reads TGTGCCAGCAGTGTCTACTCGCCCATCACTGAAGCTTTCTTT. Amino acid sequence: CASSVYSPITEAFF.

This clonotype was detected many times. J is TRBJ1-1 and V is TRBV4-1; unclear D gene. Germline V CDR1 and CDR2: MGHRA, YSYEKL. The CDR3 spans 14 residues. V gave up 0 bases and J gave up 1 base, with 6 bases separating them. CDR3 DNA sequence: TGCGCCAGCAGCCAAGAACTAGGGAACACTGAAGCTTTCTTT. It specifies CASSQELGNTEAFF.

This clonotype showed up many times. The V gene is TRBV20-1, the J gene TRBJ2-1; 7 positions agree with TRBD2. The CDR3 is 15 residues long. V was pared by 3 bases and J by 0 bases, with 5 bases of the junction left unmatched. The germline V gene has CDR1 DFQATT and CDR2 SNEGSKA (reference sequence). CDR3 protein: CSASASGSSYNEQFF. In DNA form, the CDR3 reads TGCAGTGCTAGTGCTAGCGGTAGCTCCTACAATGAGCAGTTCTTC.

This clonotype was detected ten times or more. The J gene is TRBJ1-6, the V gene TRBV11-2; the D is unclear. V was trimmed by 0 bases and J by 10 bases, leaving 10 bases between them. Germline values: CDR1 SGHAT, CDR2 FQNNGV. The CDR3 runs 14 residues. CDR3: CASSLEAKSSPLHF. In DNA form, the CDR3 reads TGTGCCAGCAGCTTAGAAGCCAAAAGCTCACCCCTCCACTTT.

Relative to its sample, this clonotype is medium-sized (0.01 to 0.1%). This chain links TRBV7-8 with TRBJ2-1, with a weak D call TRBD2 (5 bases). The V gene's germline CDR1 is SGHVS and CDR2 FQNEAQ. Trimming shortened V by 2 bases and J by 5 bases, and 10 bases separated the two germline ends. The CDR3 is 14 residues long. CDR3 region: CASSLFSADNEQFF. Here the CDR3 DNA reads TGTGCCAGCAGCTTATTCTCAGCGGACAATGAGCAGTTCTTC.

The V call is TRBV7-2, the J call TRBJ2-7, with 7 bases aligning to TRBD1. This CDR3 is 12 amino acids long. Germline values: CDR1 SGHTA, CDR2 FQGNSA. J gave up 4 bases and V 5 bases, and 2 bases lay outside the gene matches. CDR3 coding DNA: TGTGCCAGCAGCCCGGACAGGTACGAGCAGTACTTC. This gives the protein CASSPDRYEQYF.